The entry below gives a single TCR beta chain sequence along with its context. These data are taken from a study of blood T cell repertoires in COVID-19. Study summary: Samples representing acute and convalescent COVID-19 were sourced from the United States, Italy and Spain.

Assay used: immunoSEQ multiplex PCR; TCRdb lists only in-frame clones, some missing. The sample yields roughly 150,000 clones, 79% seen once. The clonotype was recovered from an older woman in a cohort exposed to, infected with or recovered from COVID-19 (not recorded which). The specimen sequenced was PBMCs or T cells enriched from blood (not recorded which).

CDR3 residues: CASSLTGDTEAFF. Here the CDR3 DNA reads TGTGCCAGCAGTCTGACAGGGGACACTGAAGCTTTCTTT. The chain joins TRBV2 to TRBJ1-1, with TRBD1 identical over 8 bases. The CDR3 spans 13 residues. V lost 5 bases to trimming and J lost 3 bases; unmatched junction nucleotides: 2. CDR1 is SNHLY and CDR2 is FYNNEI in the germline V gene.